This TCR beta chain was recorded in a study of cytomegalovirus exposure and HLA in healthy donors. In the study overall: The 120 validation repertoires used the same platform as the approximately 700 first-cohort repertoires (as reported by a later analysis). General study findings and limits: In vitro work confirmed that a few CMV-associated chains recognize CMV antigens. Within the roughly 120 validation repertoires, first-cohort TCR clusters tended to co-occur, according to a later analysis. High sensitivity and specificity were reportedly achieved when the classifier diagnosed cytomegalovirus status.

The CDR3 totals 12 residues. Trimming stripped 7 bases from V and 13 bases from J, with 19 bases between. Germline V gene data show CDR1 as LNHDA and CDR2 as SQIVND (reference sequence). TCRdb's table, derived via immunoSEQ multiplex PCR, lists solely in-frame clones and lacks some. The sample comprises tens of thousands of clones, roughly 96% of which are singletons, and 2% to 2.5% rests with the top ten. This clone has only one observation. Antigen: not known. This receptor was obtained from a man aged 18 to 35 in good health and CMV-seronegative. What was sequenced was PBMCs. The V and J genes are TRBV19 and TRBJ1-2; D possibly corresponds to TRBD1 (6 bases). CDR3 sequence: CASTPGRRGATF. The CDR3 DNA reads as TGTGCCAGTACCCCCGGGCGACGGGGGGCCACCTTC. The whole variable domain, remainder taken from reference TRBV19 and TRBJ1-2, is DGGITQSPKYLFRKEGQNVTLSCEQNLNHDAMYWYRQDPGQGLRLIYYSQIVNDFQKGDIAEGYSVSREKKESFPLTVTSAQKNPTAFYLCASTPGRRGATFGSGTRLTVV.